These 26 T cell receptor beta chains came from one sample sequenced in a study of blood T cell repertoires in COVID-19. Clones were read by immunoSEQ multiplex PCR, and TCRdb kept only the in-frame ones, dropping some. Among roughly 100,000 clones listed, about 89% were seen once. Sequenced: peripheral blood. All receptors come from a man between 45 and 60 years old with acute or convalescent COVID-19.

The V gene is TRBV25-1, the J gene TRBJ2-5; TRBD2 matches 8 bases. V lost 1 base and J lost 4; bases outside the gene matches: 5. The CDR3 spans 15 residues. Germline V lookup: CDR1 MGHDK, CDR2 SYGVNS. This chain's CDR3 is CASSEFIGRAETQYF. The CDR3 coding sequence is TGTGCCAGCAGTGAATTTATCGGGAGGGCAGAGACCCAGTACTTC.

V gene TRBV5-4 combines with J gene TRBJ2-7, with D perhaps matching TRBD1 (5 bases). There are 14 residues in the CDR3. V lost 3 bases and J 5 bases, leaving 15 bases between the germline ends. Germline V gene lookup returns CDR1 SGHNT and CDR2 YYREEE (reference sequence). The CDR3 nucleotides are TGTGCCAGCAGCTCACAGGCTCCCTGGGACGAGCAGTACTTC. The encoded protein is CASSSQAPWDEQYF.

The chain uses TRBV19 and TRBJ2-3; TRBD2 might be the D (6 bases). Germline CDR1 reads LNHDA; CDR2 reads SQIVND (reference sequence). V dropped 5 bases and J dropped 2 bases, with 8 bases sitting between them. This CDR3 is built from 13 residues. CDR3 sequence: CASSGTSTDTQYF. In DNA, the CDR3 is TGTGCCAGTAGTGGGACTTCCACAGATACGCAGTATTTT. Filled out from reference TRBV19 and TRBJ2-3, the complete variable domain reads DGGITQSPKYLFRKEGQNVTLSCEQNLNHDAMYWYRQDPGQGLRLIYYSQIVNDFQKGDIAEGYSVSREKKESFPLTVTSAQKNPTAFYLCASSGTSTDTQYFGPGTRLTVL.

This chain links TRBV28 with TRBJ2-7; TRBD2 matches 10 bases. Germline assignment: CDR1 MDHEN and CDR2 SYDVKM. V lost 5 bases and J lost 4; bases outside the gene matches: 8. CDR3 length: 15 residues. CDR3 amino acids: CASSLTSGMSYEQYF. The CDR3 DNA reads TGTGCCAGCAGTCTCACTAGCGGGATGAGTTACGAGCAGTACTTC.

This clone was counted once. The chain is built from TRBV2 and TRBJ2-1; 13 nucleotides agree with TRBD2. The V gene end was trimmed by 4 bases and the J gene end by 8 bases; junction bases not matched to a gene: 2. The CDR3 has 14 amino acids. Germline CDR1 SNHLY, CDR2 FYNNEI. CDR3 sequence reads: CASSGTSGSDEQFF. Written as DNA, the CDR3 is TGTGCCAGCAGTGGGACTAGCGGGAGCGATGAGCAGTTCTTC.

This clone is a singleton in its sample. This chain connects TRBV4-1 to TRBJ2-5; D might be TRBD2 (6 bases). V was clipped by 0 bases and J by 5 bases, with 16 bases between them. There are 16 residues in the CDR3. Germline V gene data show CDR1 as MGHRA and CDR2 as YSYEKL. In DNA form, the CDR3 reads TGCGCCAGCAGCCAAGAGGTCTCCGGGAGTCGGGAGACCCAGTACTTC. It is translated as CASSQEVSGSRETQYF.

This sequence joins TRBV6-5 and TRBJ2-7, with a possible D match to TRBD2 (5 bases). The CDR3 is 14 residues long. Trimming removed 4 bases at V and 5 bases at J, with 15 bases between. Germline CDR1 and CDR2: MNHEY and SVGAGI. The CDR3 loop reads CASSFTSGVNEQYF. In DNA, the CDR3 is TGTGCCAGCAGTTTCACTAGTGGAGTCAACGAGCAGTACTTC.

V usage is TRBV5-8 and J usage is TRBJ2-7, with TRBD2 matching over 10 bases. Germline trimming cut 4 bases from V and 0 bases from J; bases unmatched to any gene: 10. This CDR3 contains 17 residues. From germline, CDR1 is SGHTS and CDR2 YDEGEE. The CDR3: CASSPGPTSGDSYEQYF. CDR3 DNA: TGTGCCAGCAGCCCTGGCCCTACTAGCGGGGACTCCTACGAGCAGTACTTC. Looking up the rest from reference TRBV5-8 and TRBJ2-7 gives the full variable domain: EAGVTQSPTHLIKTRGQQATLRCSPISGHTSVYWYQQALGLGLQFLLWYDEGEERNRGNFPPRFSGRQFPNYSSELNVNALELEDSALYLCASSPGPTSGDSYEQYFGPGTRLTVT.

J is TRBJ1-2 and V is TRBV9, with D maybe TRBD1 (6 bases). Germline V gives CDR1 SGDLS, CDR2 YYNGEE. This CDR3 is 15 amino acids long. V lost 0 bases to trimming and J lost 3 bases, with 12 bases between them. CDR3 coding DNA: TGTGCCAGCAGCGTAGAGCTAACAGGGTACTATGGCTACACCTTC. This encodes CASSVELTGYYGYTF. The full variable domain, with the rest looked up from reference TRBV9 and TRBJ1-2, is DSGVTQTPKHLITATGQRVTLRCSPRSGDLSVYWYQQSLDQGLQFLIQYYNGEERAKGNILERFSAQQFPDLHSELNLSSLELGDSALYFCASSVELTGYYGYTFGSGTRLTVV.

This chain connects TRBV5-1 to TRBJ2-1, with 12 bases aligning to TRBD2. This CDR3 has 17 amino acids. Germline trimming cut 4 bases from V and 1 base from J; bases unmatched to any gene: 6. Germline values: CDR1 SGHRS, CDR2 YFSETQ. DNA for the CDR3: TGCGCCAGCAGCCCGGGACTAGCGGGCCATTCCTACAATGAGCAGTTCTTC. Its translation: CASSPGLAGHSYNEQFF.

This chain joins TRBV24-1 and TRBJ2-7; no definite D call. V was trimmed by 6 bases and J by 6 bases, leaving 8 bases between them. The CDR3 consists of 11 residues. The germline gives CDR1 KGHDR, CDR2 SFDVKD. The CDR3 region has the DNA TGTGCCACCAGTCAGGTTCGCGAGCAGTACTTC. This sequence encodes CATSQVREQYF.

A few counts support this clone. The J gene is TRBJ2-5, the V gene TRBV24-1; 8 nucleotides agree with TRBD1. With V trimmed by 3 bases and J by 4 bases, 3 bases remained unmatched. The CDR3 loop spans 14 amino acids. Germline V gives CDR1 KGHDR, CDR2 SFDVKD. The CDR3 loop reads CATSDPTGGETQYF. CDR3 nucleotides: TGTGCCACCAGTGATCCCACAGGGGGAGAGACCCAGTACTTC.

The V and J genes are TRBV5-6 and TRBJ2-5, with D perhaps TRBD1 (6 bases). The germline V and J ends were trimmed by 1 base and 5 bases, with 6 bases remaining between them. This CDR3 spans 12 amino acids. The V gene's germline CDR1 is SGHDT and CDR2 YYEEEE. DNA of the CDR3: TGTGCCAGCAGCTTGAGGGGGGAGACCCAGTACTTC. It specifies CASSLRGETQYF.

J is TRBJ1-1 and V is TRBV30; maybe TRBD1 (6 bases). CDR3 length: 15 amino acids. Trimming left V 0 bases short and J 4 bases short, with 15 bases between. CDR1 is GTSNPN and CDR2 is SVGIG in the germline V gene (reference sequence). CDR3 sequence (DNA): TGTGCCTGGAGTGTACGATGGGGGCAAAGCACTGAAGCTTTCTTT. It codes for CAWSVRWGQSTEAFF.

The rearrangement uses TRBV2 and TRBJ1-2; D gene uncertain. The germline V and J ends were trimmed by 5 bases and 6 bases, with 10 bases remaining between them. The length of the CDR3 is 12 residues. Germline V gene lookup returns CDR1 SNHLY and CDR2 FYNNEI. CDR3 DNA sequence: TGTGCCAGCAGTCAAACGGGTAATGGCTACACCTTC. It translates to CASSQTGNGYTF.

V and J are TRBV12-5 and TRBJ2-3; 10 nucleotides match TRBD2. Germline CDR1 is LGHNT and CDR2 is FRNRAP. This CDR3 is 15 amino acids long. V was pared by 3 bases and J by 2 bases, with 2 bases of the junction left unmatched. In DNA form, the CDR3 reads TGTGCTAGTGGTTTAGGACTAGCGGCCACAGATACGCAGTATTTT. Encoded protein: CASGLGLAATDTQYF.

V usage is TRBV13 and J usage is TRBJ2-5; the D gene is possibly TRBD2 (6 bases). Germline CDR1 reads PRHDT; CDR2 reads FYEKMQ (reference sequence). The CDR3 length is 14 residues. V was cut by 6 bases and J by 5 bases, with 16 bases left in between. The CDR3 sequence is CASRRLGRRETQYF. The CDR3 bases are TGTGCCAGCAGGCGGTTAGGGAGGAGGGAGACCCAGTACTTC.

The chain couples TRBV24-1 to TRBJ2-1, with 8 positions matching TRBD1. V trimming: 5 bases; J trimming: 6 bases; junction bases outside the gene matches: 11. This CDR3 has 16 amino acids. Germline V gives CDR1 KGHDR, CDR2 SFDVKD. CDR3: CATSAHQGTGSNEQFF. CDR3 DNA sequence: TGTGCCACCAGTGCCCACCAGGGGACAGGTAGCAATGAGCAGTTCTTC.

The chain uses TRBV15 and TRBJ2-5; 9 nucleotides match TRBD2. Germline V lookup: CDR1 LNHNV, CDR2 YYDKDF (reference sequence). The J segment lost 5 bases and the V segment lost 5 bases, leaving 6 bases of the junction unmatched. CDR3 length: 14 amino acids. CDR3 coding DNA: TGTGCCACCAGCCGAAGCGGGAGGCGGGAGACCCAGTACTTC. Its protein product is CATSRSGRRETQYF.

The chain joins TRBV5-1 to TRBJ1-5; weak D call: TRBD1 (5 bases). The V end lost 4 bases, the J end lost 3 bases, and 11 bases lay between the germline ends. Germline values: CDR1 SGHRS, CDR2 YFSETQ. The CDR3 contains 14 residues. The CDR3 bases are TGCGCCAGCAGCGCCGACAGTGCCAATCAGCCCCAGCATTTT. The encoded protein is CASSADSANQPQHF. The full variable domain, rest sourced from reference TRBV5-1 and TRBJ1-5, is KAGVTQTPRYLIKTRGQQVTLSCSPISGHRSVSWYQQTPGQGLQFLFEYFSETQRNKGNFPGRFSGRQFSNSRSEMNVSTLELGDSALYLCASSADSANQPQHFGDGTRLSIL.

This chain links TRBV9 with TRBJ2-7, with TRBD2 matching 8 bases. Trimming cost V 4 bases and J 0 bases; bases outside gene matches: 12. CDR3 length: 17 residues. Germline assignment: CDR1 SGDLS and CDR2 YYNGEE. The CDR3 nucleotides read TGTGCCAGCAGCTCCGGACTAGCAAGAAGCGGCTCCTACGAGCAGTACTTC. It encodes CASSSGLARSGSYEQYF.

The CDR3 DNA reads as TGCGCCAGCAGCTCGCGGACAGTCTCGAACACCGGGGAGCTGTTTTTT. Amino acid sequence: CASSSRTVSNTGELFF. The chain carries TRBV5-1 and TRBJ2-2; tentatively, D is TRBD1 (6 bases). CDR1 is SGHRS, CDR2 YFSETQ, per germline. This CDR3 has 16 residues. V dropped 3 bases and J dropped 0 bases, with 12 bases sitting between them.

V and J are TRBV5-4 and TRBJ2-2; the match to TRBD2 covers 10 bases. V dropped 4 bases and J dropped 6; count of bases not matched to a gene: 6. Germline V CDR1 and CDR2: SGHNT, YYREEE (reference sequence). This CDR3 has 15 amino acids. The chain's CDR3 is CASSLAGVVPGELFF. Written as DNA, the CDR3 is TGTGCCAGCAGCCTAGCGGGAGTAGTTCCCGGGGAGCTGTTTTTT.

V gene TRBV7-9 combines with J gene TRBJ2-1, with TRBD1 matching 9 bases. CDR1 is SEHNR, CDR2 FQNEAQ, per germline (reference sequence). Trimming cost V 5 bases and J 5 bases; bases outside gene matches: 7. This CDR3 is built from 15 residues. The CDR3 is CASSIWDRDDNEQFF. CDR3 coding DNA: TGTGCCAGCAGCATTTGGGACAGGGATGACAATGAGCAGTTCTTC.

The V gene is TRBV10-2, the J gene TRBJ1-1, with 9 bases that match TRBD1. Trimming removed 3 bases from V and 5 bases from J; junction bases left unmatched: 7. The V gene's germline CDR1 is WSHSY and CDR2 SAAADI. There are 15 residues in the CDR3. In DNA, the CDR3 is TGCGCCAGCAGTGACTCAGACAGGGGGGGAACTGAAGCTTTCTTT. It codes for CASSDSDRGGTEAFF.

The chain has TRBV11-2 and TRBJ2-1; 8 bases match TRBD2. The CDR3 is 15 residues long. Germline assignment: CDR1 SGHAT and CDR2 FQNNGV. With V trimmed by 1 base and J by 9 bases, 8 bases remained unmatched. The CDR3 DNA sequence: TGTGCCAGCAGCTTAGGGGGGACTAGTAGGGGTGAGCAGTTCTTC. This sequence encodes CASSLGGTSRGEQFF.